The TCR beta chain under discussion was sequenced for a study of blood T cell repertoires in COVID-19. Study-level information: The samples span acute and convalescent COVID-19 from the United States, Italy and Spain. PBMCs, B-cell-depleted T cells, or T cells provided the cDNA or gDNA that made up the material.

As handled by the study authors: The authors estimated nucleated cell counts from reference gene primer amplification. Method: immunoSEQ multiplex PCR; TCRdb's copy keeps in-frame clones and lacks some. The V and J calls and clone size come from that table; D and trimming were worked out from the DNA. The sample holds 150,000 to 200,000 clones, 70% to 90% seen once. This clone was recorded only once. CDR1 SEHNR and CDR2 FQNEAQ come from the germline V gene (reference sequence). The length of the CDR3 is 16 residues. V lost 5 bases to trimming and J lost 5 bases, with 21 bases between them. Patients at the Seattle site were enrolled during active infection and followed longitudinally.

This clonotype was obtained from a person aged 65 to 85 with COVID-19, enrolled during active disease. The sequenced sample was peripheral blood. This chain connects TRBV7-9 to TRBJ2-5, with a weak D call TRBD1 (7 bases). In nucleotides, the CDR3 is TGTGCCAGCAGCCCGCTAGCCCCCTCAGGGGGGGAGACCCAGTACTTC. The encoded protein is CASSPLAPSGGETQYF. Complete variable domain (other parts from reference TRBV7-9 and TRBJ2-5): DTGVSQNPRHKITKRGQNVTFRCDPISEHNRLYWYRQTLGQGPEFLTYFQNEAQLEKSRLLSDRFSAERPKGSFSTLEIQRTEQGDSAMYLCASSPLAPSGGETQYFGPGTRLLVL.